A selection of T cell receptor beta chains follows, all from one sample in a study of T cell repertoires in cytomegalovirus infection. For these TCRs, the target antigens are not known. TCRdb used MiXCR to reprocess the reads, holding one entry per CDR3 protein. The data contain around 770,000 distinct CDR3 sequences, 25% to 35% of them seen just once; the ten biggest clones take up under 15%. Sequencing used cultured CD8+ T cells from PBMCs, obtained from culture after CMV antigen stimulation. The origin of the receptors is a human donor in good health (CMV status not recorded). Some clones in this sample may be carry-over from other donors' samples. Both conserved end residues are part of each CDR3. Fields, in order: V gene, J gene, D gene, clone size, CDR3 protein, CDR3 DNA. A D gene is named only where the DNA matches it firmly. Size is omitted from some rows. Given values are once, few, many or a class for expanded clones.

TRBV7-9,TRBJ1-1,TRBD1,few,CASRPDRADTEAFF,TGTGCCAGCAGACCGGACAGGGCGGACACTGAAGCTTTCTTT
TRBV20-1,TRBJ1-1,NA,NA,CSAANTEAFF,TGCAGTGCTGCCAACACTGAAGCTTTCTTT
TRBV12-3/TRBV12-4,TRBJ1-2,TRBD1,NA,CASRGQLETNYGYTF,TGTGCCAGCAGGGGACAGCTAGAGACTAACTATGGCTACACCTTC
TRBV27,TRBJ1-2,NA,NA,CASSTQTEGPSYGYTF,TGTGCCAGCAGTACCCAGACAGAAGGCCCCAGCTATGGCTACACCTTC
TRBV14,TRBJ1-6,NA,NA,CASSQDRARSPLHF,TGTGCCAGCAGCCAAGACAGGGCCCGGTCACCCCTCCACTTT
TRBV14,TRBJ2-1,TRBD1,NA,CASSPYGQGRIRYEQFF,TGTGCCAGCAGCCCGTACGGACAGGGGCGGATTAGGTATGAGCAGTTCTTC
TRBV10-2,TRBJ2-1,NA,NA,CASRALQQTYNEQFF,TGCGCCAGCAGGGCTCTCCAGCAGACCTACAATGAGCAGTTCTTC
TRBV6-2/TRBV6-3,TRBJ2-1,NA,once,CASSYFHEGSGEQFF,TGTGCCAGCAGTTACTTCCACGAGGGCTCGGGTGAGCAGTTCTTC
TRBV20-1,TRBJ2-1,TRBD2,NA,CSARDREGLAGDNEQFF,TGCAGTGCTAGAGATAGGGAAGGACTAGCGGGGGACAATGAGCAGTTCTTC
TRBV4-1,TRBJ2-1,TRBD2,NA,CASSQGLAGMKYNEQFF,TGCGCCAGCAGCCAAGGGCTAGCGGGGATGAAGTACAATGAGCAGTTCTTC
TRBV19,TRBJ1-1,NA,few,CASSPRRRNTEAFF,TGTGCCAGTAGTCCTAGACGGAGGAACACTGAAGCTTTCTTT
TRBV7-2,TRBJ2-3,NA,many,CASSLSTLADTQYF,TGTGCCAGCAGCTTATCTACGTTAGCGGATACGCAGTATTTT
TRBV7-9,TRBJ1-3,TRBD1,few,CASSTGTDRNTIYF,TGTGCCAGCAGCACCGGGACAGACCGAAACACCATATATTTT
TRBV2,TRBJ2-2,TRBD2,NA,CASSEAVLAGVANTGELFF,TGTGCCAGCAGTGAAGCAGTTCTAGCGGGGGTCGCGAACACCGGGGAGCTGTTTTTT
TRBV7-9,TRBJ1-2,TRBD1,NA,CASSHGQGNYGYTF,TGTGCCAGCAGCCACGGACAGGGAAACTATGGCTACACCTTC
TRBV4-3,TRBJ1-4,NA,few,CASSQENSPNEKLFF,TGCGCCAGCAGCCAAGAAAACAGCCCTAATGAAAAACTGTTTTTT
TRBV7-8,TRBJ1-5,TRBD1,many,CASTDIRDSQNQPQHF,TGTGCCAGCACCGATATCCGGGACAGCCAGAATCAGCCCCAGCATTTT